This TCR beta chain is drawn from a study of blood T cell repertoires in COVID-19. Study summary: Sites in the United States, Italy and Spain provided acute and convalescent COVID-19 samples. PBMCs, B-cell-depleted T cells, or T cells were the source of the cDNA or gDNA that made up the material.

Comments on this clone: The sample carries other DNA sequences with the same CDR3.

Source study methods: It was from reference gene primer amplification that nucleated cell counts were estimated. Repertoires were generated with immunoSEQ multiplex PCR, while TCRdb's copy carries only in-frame clones and drops some. V and J calls and clone size are as listed in that table; D and trimming were resolved from the DNA. The table shows approximately 170,000 clones, with 80% to 90% occurring only once. The sample taken for sequencing was peripheral blood. The sequence was obtained from a woman between 70 and 85 years old with acute or convalescent COVID-19.

As DNA, the CDR3 is TGTGCCAGCAGTGAATCAGGAAACTATGGCTACACCTTC. It is translated as CASSESGNYGYTF. V and J are TRBV2 and TRBJ1-2; D gene unclear. V was trimmed by 2 bases and J by 2 bases, leaving 6 bases between them. This CDR3 comprises 13 residues. Per germline, CDR1 SNHLY and CDR2 FYNNEI.